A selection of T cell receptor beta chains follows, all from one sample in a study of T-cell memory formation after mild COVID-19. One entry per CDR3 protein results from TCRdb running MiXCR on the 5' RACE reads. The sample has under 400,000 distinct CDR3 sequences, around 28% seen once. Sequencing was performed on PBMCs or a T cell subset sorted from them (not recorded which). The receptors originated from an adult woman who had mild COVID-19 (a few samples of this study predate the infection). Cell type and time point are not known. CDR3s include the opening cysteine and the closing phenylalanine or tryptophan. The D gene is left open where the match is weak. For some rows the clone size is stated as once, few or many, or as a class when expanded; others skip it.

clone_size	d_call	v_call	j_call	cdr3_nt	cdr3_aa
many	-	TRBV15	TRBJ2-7	TGTGCCACCAGCAGTGGGGTGCTGGGCGAGCAGTACTTC	CATSSGVLGEQYF
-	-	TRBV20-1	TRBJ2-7	TGCAGTGCTAGGCCATTCACAGGGACGGAATACGAGCAGTACTTC	CSARPFTGTEYEQYF
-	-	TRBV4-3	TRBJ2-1	TGCGCCAGCAGCCAAGAGTGGCGGGGTGGCAGCTCCTACAATGAGCAGTTCTTC	CASSQEWRGGSSYNEQFF
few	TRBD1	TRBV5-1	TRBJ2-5	TGCGCCAGCAGCTTGCGGGGACAGGGGGCGGTTGAGACCCAGTACTTC	CASSLRGQGAVETQYF
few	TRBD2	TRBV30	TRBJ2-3	TGTGCCCGGCTAGCGGCGGATACGCAGTATTTT	CARLAADTQYF
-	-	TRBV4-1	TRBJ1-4	TGCGCCAGCAGCCAAGACCCGGGCCTAACTAATGAAAAACTGTTTTTT	CASSQDPGLTNEKLFF
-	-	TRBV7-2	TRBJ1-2	TGTGCCAGTAGCCAACACAGGGATGGCTACACCTTC	CASSQHRDGYTF
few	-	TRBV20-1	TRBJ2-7	TGCAGTGCCCTATCCCGGGACGAGCAGTACTTC	CSALSRDEQYF
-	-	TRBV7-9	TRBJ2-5	TGTGCCAGCAGCACAGTACTACAAGAGACCCAGTACTTC	CASSTVLQETQYF
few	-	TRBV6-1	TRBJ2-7	TGTGCCAGCCTTGGGAGGTTCGAGCAGTACTTC	CASLGRFEQYF
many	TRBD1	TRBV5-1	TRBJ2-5	TGCGCCAGCAGCCCGGGACAGCCGCAAGAGACCCAGTACTTC	CASSPGQPQETQYF
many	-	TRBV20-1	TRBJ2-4	TGCAGTGCAACCCTAGGTCCTAGCAAAAACATTCAGTACTTC	CSATLGPSKNIQYF
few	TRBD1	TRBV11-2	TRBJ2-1	TGTGCCAGCAGCTTAGTTAGGACAGGGGACTACAATGAGCAGTTCTTC	CASSLVRTGDYNEQFF
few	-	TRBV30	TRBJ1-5	TGTGCCTGGAGTGTAGGGATATATGGGACGGACCTTAGGAGCAATCAGCCCCAGCATTTT	CAWSVGIYGTDLRSNQPQHF
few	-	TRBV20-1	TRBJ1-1	TGCAGTGCTAGAGTTCCAGGGAGGGGCACTGAAGCTTTCTTT	CSARVPGRGTEAFF
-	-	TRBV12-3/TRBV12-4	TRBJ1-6	TGTGCCAGCAGTTCGACCCGGAGCTCCTATAATTCACCCCTCCACTTT	CASSSTRSSYNSPLHF
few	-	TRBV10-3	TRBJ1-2	TGTGCCATCACCGCCTCGGGACGGGGCTATGGCTACACCTTC	CAITASGRGYGYTF
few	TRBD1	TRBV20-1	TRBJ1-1	TGCAGTGCTAGGACAGGGGCGCGGAACACTGAAGCTTTCTTT	CSARTGARNTEAFF
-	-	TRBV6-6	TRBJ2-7	TGTGCCAGCAGTTACCTCCCGCAGATTAGCAGCTACGAGCAGTACTTC	CASSYLPQISSYEQYF
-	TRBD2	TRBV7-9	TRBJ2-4	TGTGCCAGCAGCTCGGCGGGACTAGCGGGAGGGCTATACTTC	CASSSAGLAGGLYF
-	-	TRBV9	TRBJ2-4	TGTGCCAGCAGCGTAGGCGGGGCCAAAAACATTCAGTACTTC	CASSVGGAKNIQYF
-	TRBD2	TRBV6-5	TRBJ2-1	TGTGCCAGCAGTTACTCACTAGCGGGGGCGTATGAGCAGTTCTTC	CASSYSLAGAYEQFF
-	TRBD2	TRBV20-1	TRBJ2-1	TGCAGTGCTGCCCCTTATCTAGCGGCGTCCTACAATGAGCAGTTCTTC	CSAAPYLAASYNEQFF
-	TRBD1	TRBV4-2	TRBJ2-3	TGTGCCAGCAGCCAAACCTGGGTCGGGACAGGCGACACAGATACGCAGTATTTT	CASSQTWVGTGDTDTQYF
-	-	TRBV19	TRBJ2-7	TGTGCCAGTAGTAGGGGACCCCACGAGCAGTACTTC	CASSRGPHEQYF
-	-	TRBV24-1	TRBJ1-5	TGTGCCACCAGTGATCCACGGACAGGCAATCAGCCCCAGCATTTT	CATSDPRTGNQPQHF
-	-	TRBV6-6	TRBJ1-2	TGTGCCAGCAGTTCCCTCAGGCAGGGAGGGGATGGCTACACCTTC	CASSSLRQGGDGYTF
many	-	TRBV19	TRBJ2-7	TGTGCCAGTAGTCGACCCGGGACTTCCTACGAGCAGTACTTC	CASSRPGTSYEQYF
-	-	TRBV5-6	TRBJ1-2	TGTGCCAGCAGCTTGGAAGCGACAGGCATCTCTTTTCGTGGCTACACCTTC	CASSLEATGISFRGYTF
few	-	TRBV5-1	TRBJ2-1	TGCGCCAGCAGCTTAGGGCTAGAATCAAACAATGAGCAGTTCTTC	CASSLGLESNNEQFF
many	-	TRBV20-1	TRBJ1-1	TGCAGTGCTAGAGAGGGGGAGAGGACTGAAGCTTTCTTT	CSAREGERTEAFF
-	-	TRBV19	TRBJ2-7	TGTGCCAGTAGTATTTCGGCAGGGGCAAATACCTACGAGCAGTACTTC	CASSISAGANTYEQYF
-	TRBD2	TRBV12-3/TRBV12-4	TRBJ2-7	TGTGCCAGCAGCCCCGGCGGGGGAAACTACGAGCAGTACTTC	CASSPGGGNYEQYF
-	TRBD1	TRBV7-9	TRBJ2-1	TGTGCCAGCAGCGGGCCGGGACAGGGAGGGTACAATGAGCAGTTCTTC	CASSGPGQGGYNEQFF
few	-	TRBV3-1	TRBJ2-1	TGTGCCAGCAGCCAAGAAGACGAATACAATGAGCAGTTCTTC	CASSQEDEYNEQFF
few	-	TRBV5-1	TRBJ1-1	TGCGCCAGCAAGATCTCGGTGGCAGAGAACACTGAAGCTTTCTTT	CASKISVAENTEAFF
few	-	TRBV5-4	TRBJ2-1	TGTGCCAGCAGCCACCTTTCCTACAATGAGCAGTTCTTC	CASSHLSYNEQFF
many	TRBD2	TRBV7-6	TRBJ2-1	TGTGCCAGCAGCTTAGAGATAGCGGGGGGGTTCAACAATGAGCAGTTCTTC	CASSLEIAGGFNNEQFF
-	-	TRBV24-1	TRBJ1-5	TGTGCCACCAGTGCCCTTGGGGGGGCCCAGCATTTT	CATSALGGAQHF
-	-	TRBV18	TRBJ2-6	TGTGCCAGCTCGTCCAACCATCCAGGTTCTGGGGCCAACGTCCTGACTTTC	CASSSNHPGSGANVLTF
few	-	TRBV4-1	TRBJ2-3	TGCGCCAGCAGCCAAATGCGACTAGTCGCGGAAGATACGCAGTATTTT	CASSQMRLVAEDTQYF
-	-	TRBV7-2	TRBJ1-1	TGTGCCAGCAGCTTAGGTGTCTTGGCGGGGAACACTGAAGCTTTCTTT	CASSLGVLAGNTEAFF
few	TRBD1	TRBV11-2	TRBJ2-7	TGTGCCAGCAGCTTCTCGGGACAGGCCTACGAGCAGTACTTC	CASSFSGQAYEQYF
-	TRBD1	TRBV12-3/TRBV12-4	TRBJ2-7	TGTGCCAGCAGTTTGGGCGGAGGTGTCGGGACAGGGAGAGAGCAGTACTTC	CASSLGGGVGTGREQYF
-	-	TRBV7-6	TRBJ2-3	TGTGCCAGCAGCTTCTCAGCTTTGGGAGCAGATACGCAGTATTTT	CASSFSALGADTQYF
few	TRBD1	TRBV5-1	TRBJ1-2	TGCGCCAGCAGCCCACTACAGGGGATTAACTATGGCTACACCTTC	CASSPLQGINYGYTF
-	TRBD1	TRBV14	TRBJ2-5	TGTGCCAGCAGCCAAGATCACAGGGGGCGAGTCGAGACCCAGTACTTC	CASSQDHRGRVETQYF
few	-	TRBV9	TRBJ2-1	TGTGCCAGCAGCGTAGAGGGGTATGGGGAAAATGAGCAGTTCTTC	CASSVEGYGENEQFF
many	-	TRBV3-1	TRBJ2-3	TGTGCCAGCAGCCAAGCTCTATCCGGAGATACGCAGTATTTT	CASSQALSGDTQYF
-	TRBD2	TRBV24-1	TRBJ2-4	TGTGCCACCAGTGAGGCTAGCGGGGGCCGGGGCAAAAACATTCAGTACTTC	CATSEASGGRGKNIQYF
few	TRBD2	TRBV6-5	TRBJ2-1	TGTGCCAGCAGCCAGCGGGAAAGGCTCCCCAATGAGCAGTTCTTC	CASSQRERLPNEQFF
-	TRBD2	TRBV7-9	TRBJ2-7	TGTGCCAGCAGCACCGCGGGGGGCGCGACCGAGCAGTACTTC	CASSTAGGATEQYF
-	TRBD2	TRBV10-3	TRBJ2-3	TGTGCCACCCTGAGCGGGAGTGAGACAGATACGCAGTATTTT	CATLSGSETDTQYF
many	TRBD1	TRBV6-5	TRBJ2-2	TGTGCCAGCAGGCTATCTCCGGGACAGGGGTTCCCCGGGGAGCTGTTTTTT	CASRLSPGQGFPGELFF
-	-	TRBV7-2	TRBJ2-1	TGTGCCAGCAGCGAATGGGCCTCCCGGGGCTACAATGAGCAGTTCTTC	CASSEWASRGYNEQFF
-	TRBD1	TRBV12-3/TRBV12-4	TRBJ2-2	TGTGCCAGCAGTCCGACCGGGACAGGGTTTGCCGGGGAGCTGTTTTTT	CASSPTGTGFAGELFF
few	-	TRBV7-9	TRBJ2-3	TGTGCCAGCAGCTCCTCTAAGGGAGGCACAGATACGCAGTATTTT	CASSSSKGGTDTQYF
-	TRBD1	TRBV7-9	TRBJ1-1	TGTGCCAGTCCCGGGACAGACTTTTCGAACACTGAAGCTTTCTTT	CASPGTDFSNTEAFF
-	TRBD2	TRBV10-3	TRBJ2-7	TGTGCCATCAAGACACTACTAGCGGACGACTCCTACGAGCAGTACTTC	CAIKTLLADDSYEQYF